Below, 23 T cell receptor beta chains from the same sample are listed, as sequenced in a study of T cells in Graves' hyperthyroidism and ophthalmopathy. What was amplified from RNA transcripts were TCR beta CDR3 regions. The TCR CDR3 first-round RT-PCR relied on the HTBI primer set. MiXCR, run by TCRdb on the multiplex PCR reads, gives a single entry per CDR3 protein. The table has over 250,000 distinct CDR3 sequences, 17% seen once. The sequenced sample was blood. Receptors were obtained from a woman aged 55 to 70 with Graves' ophthalmopathy.

The chain combines TRBV29-1 with TRBJ1-2; 8 bases are a match to TRBD1. Per the germline V gene, CDR1 is SQVTM and CDR2 is ANQGSEA. Trimming cost V 7 bases and J 4 bases; bases outside gene matches: 8. The CDR3 loop spans 13 amino acids. The chain's CDR3 is CSAGDRFSYGYTF. CDR3 in DNA: TGCAGCGCAGGGGACAGGTTTAGCTATGGCTACACCTTC.

V usage is TRBV20-1 and J usage is TRBJ1-2; 7 bases agree with TRBD1. The CDR3 is 13 residues long. J was trimmed by 4 bases and V by 0 bases; bases with no gene match: 2. The germline V gene has CDR1 DFQATT and CDR2 SNEGSKA (reference sequence). Written as DNA, the CDR3 is TGCAGTGCTAGAGACCGGGACAGCTATGGCTACACCTTC. Residues: CSARDRDSYGYTF.

This clonotype was seen more than once but under ten times. A much larger clone differs by one base, so this may be a read error. The rearrangement uses TRBV11-1 and TRBJ2-7; 8 bases match TRBD1. This CDR3 contains 15 residues. Trimming cost V 4 bases and J 6 bases; bases outside gene matches: 11. Per the germline V gene, CDR1 is SGHAT and CDR2 is FQDESV (reference sequence). The chain's CDR3 is CASSSPGTGKCEQYF. In nucleotides, the CDR3 is TGTGCCAGCAGCTCCCCGGGGACAGGCAAGTGCGAGCAGTACTTC. The full variable domain, completed using reference TRBV11-1 and TRBJ2-7, is EAEVAQSPRYKITEKSQAVAFWCDPISGHATLYWYRQILGQGPELLVQFQDESVVDDSQLPKDRFSAERLKGVDSTLKIQPAELGDSAMYLCASSSPGTGKCEQYFGPGTRLTVT.

Details on this clonotype: The germline gene is not matched at one end of the junction; a read error may be the cause. V is TRBV9 and J is TRBJ2-3; 9 bases fit TRBD1. CDR1 and CDR2 (germline): SGDLS, YYNGEE. This CDR3 region has 16 residues. CDR3: CASGVAPRQGVDTQYF. Here the CDR3 DNA reads TGTGCCAGCGGCGTAGCTCCGAGACAGGGGGTAGATACGCAGTATTTT.

The sample holds a few counts of this clonotype. The chain joins TRBV5-4 to TRBJ2-2; the match to TRBD2 covers 10 bases. Germline V gives CDR1 SGHNT, CDR2 YYREEE (reference sequence). The CDR3 is 16 residues long. The J segment lost 6 bases and the V segment lost 0 bases, leaving 5 bases of the junction unmatched. In DNA, the CDR3 is TGTGCCAGCAGCTTGGCGGGTAGCGGGAGGTCCGGGGAGCTGTTTTTT. Amino acid sequence: CASSLAGSGRSGELFF.

This clonotype was recorded at least ten times. The V call is TRBV18, the J call TRBJ2-1; 10 nucleotides line up with TRBD1. This CDR3 has 16 amino acids. The J segment lost 7 bases and the V segment lost 6 bases, leaving 12 bases of the junction unmatched. Germline V gene data show CDR1 as KGHSH and CDR2 as LQKENI. CDR3 nucleotides: TGTGCCAGCTCCCCAAAGACAGGGGGCTCGGATAATGAGCAGTTCTTC. It codes for CASSPKTGGSDNEQFF.

Ten or more counts support this clonotype. This chain uses TRBV3-1 with TRBJ1-2; 12 bases are a match to TRBD1. The CDR3 sequence is 15 residues long. Germline V gene lookup returns CDR1 LGHDT and CDR2 YNNKEL (reference sequence). Trimming removed 4 bases from V and 4 bases from J; junction bases left unmatched: 4. CDR3 coding DNA: TGTGCCAGCAGCCGCGGGACAGGGGGCCCCTATGGCTACACCTTC. Translated, it gives CASSRGTGGPYGYTF.

The chain carries TRBV27 and TRBJ1-2, with TRBD1 as a possible D gene (6 bases). This CDR3 is built from 13 residues. Trimming removed 6 bases at V and 4 bases at J, with 12 bases between. CDR1 MNHEY and CDR2 SMNVEV come from the germline V gene (reference sequence). CDR3 sequence (DNA): TGTGCCAGCAGATTTACAGGGAGCTATGGCTACACCTTC. Encoded protein: CASRFTGSYGYTF.

This clonotype was counted ten times or more. A read error may account for a junction end that differs from germline. The chain has TRBV7-7 and TRBJ2-1; 7 nucleotides line up with TRBD2. CDR1 and CDR2 (germline): SSHAT, FNYEAQ (reference sequence). The CDR3 length is 15 residues. CDR3 residues: CASSLTLAEYNEQFF. The DNA for the CDR3 is TGTGCTAGCAGCTTAACCCTAGCGGAATACAATGAGCAGTTCTTC.

This clonotype occurred a few times. The chain has TRBV19 and TRBJ1-5; possible D gene TRBD1, 6 bases. The CDR3 sequence is 16 residues long. V gave up 5 bases and J gave up 2 bases, with 16 bases separating them. Per germline, CDR1 LNHDA and CDR2 SQIVND (reference sequence). In nucleotides, the CDR3 is TGTGCCAGTAGTCCCCGGGGGGGACAAGGCAATCAGCCCCAGCATTTT. Translation gives CASSPRGGQGNQPQHF. The complete variable domain, with remaining parts taken from reference TRBV19 and TRBJ1-5, reads DGGITQSPKYLFRKEGQNVTLSCEQNLNHDAMYWYRQDPGQGLRLIYYSQIVNDFQKGDIAEGYSVSREKKESFPLTVTSAQKNPTAFYLCASSPRGGQGNQPQHFGDGTRLSIL.

Note on this clonotype: A much larger clonotype is one base distant, so this may be a read error. CDR3 DNA sequence: TGTGCCAGCAGCCGACGACTAGCGGGAGATGATGAGCAGTACTTC. Translated: CASSRRLAGDDEQYF. J is TRBJ2-7 and V is TRBV3-1, with TRBD2 matching 12 bases. The V and J ends lost 4 bases and 7 bases, in that order; junction bases with no gene match: 8. CDR3 length: 15 residues. From germline, CDR1 is LGHDT and CDR2 YNNKEL (reference sequence).

This clonotype has ten or more counts. This sequence joins TRBV2 and TRBJ2-1, with D unresolved. The CDR3 is 16 amino acids. From germline, CDR1 is SNHLY and CDR2 FYNNEI. Trimming stripped 6 bases from V and 0 bases from J, with 15 bases between. The DNA of the CDR3 is TGTGCCAGCAGCACGGGCCCCAGGAGCTCCTACAATGAGCAGTTCTTC. Protein: CASSTGPRSSYNEQFF.

The chain has TRBV18 and TRBJ1-1; no definite D call. CDR1 and CDR2 (germline): KGHSH, LQKENI. The CDR3 length is 14 residues. V lost 1 base to trimming and J lost 1 base, with 7 bases between them. The CDR3 nucleotides are TGTGCCAGCTCACCACAAAGACAGAACACTGAAGCTTTCTTT. Its protein product is CASSPQRQNTEAFF.

This clonotype was seen many times. The chain has TRBV10-3 and TRBJ2-5; TRBD1 agrees at 12 bases. Germline V CDR1 and CDR2: ENHRY, SYGVKD. CDR3 length: 15 amino acids. V dropped 3 bases and J dropped 6; count of bases not matched to a gene: 5. The CDR3 bases are TGTGCCATCAGTGATCGGGACAGGGGGCCGAAGACCCAGTACTTC. Translating it yields CAISDRDRGPKTQYF.

This clonotype came up many times. This sequence joins TRBV7-9 and TRBJ2-5; unclear D gene. The CDR3 runs 15 residues. V lost 5 bases and J 4 bases, leaving 17 bases between the germline ends. Germline CDR1 SEHNR, CDR2 FQNEAQ (reference sequence). Here the CDR3 DNA reads TGTGCCAGCAGCCCGGCGATCTCAGAAGGAGAGACCCAGTACTTC. Translating gives CASSPAISEGETQYF.

This clonotype was found many times. The rearrangement uses TRBV7-2 and TRBJ2-7, with D perhaps matching TRBD2 (6 bases). Germline loops: CDR1 SGHTA, CDR2 FQGNSA. V lost 5 bases and J 1 base, leaving 21 bases between the germline ends. This CDR3 has 17 amino acids. CDR3 in DNA: TGTGCCAGCAGCGCCGATCCCCTAGCGCGAGCATCCTACGAGCAGTACTTC. Residues: CASSADPLARASYEQYF.

This clonotype was observed a few times. The V gene is TRBV19, the J gene TRBJ2-6; D unresolved. Germline V gives CDR1 LNHDA, CDR2 SQIVND (reference sequence). The length of the CDR3 is 13 residues. V was shortened by 10 bases and J by 0 bases, with 7 bases between the two germline ends. CDR3 in amino acids: CATESSGANVLTF. The CDR3 bases are TGTGCCACCGAGAGCTCTGGGGCCAACGTCCTGACTTTC. The whole variable domain, filled in from reference TRBV19 and TRBJ2-6, reads DGGITQSPKYLFRKEGQNVTLSCEQNLNHDAMYWYRQDPGQGLRLIYYSQIVNDFQKGDIAEGYSVSREKKESFPLTVTSAQKNPTAFYLCATESSGANVLTFGAGSRLTVL.

The rearrangement uses TRBV30 and TRBJ2-5; D not certain. The germline CDR1 and CDR2 sequences are GTSNPN and SVGIG (reference sequence). The ends were cut back, 2 bases at V and 7 bases at J, with 8 bases in the middle. The CDR3 has 11 amino acids. The CDR3 protein is CAWSMTPTQYF. CDR3 nucleotide sequence: TGTGCCTGGAGTATGACCCCGACCCAGTACTTC.

In its sample, this clonotype was seen once. The V and J genes are TRBV2 and TRBJ2-1; the match to TRBD2 covers 7 bases. The V and J ends lost 3 bases and 4 bases, in that order; junction bases with no gene match: 6. The CDR3 has 15 residues. Germline CDR1 reads SNHLY; CDR2 reads FYNNEI. The CDR3 DNA reads TGTGCCAGCAGTGACCGGATAGCGGGTTACAATGAGCAGTTCTTC. As protein: CASSDRIAGYNEQFF.

This clonotype was seen repeatedly, ten times or more. CDR3 region: CASSYSLRGQDQPQHF. As DNA, the CDR3 is TGTGCCAGCAGTTACTCCCTCCGGGGGCAAGATCAGCCCCAGCATTTT. The gene calls are TRBV6-6 and TRBJ1-5; a possible D gene is TRBD1 (6 bases). Germline CDR1 MNHNY, CDR2 SVGAGI (reference sequence). The CDR3 totals 16 residues. The V and J ends lost 0 bases and 5 bases respectively, with 14 bases between them.

The gene calls are TRBV10-3 and TRBJ1-1; no reliable D call. There are 12 residues in the CDR3. The V and J ends lost 3 bases and 2 bases respectively, with 4 bases between them. Germline V gene lookup returns CDR1 ENHRY and CDR2 SYGVKD. The CDR3 nucleotides are TGTGCCATCAGTGACCTAAACACTGAAGCTTTCTTT. It translates to CAISDLNTEAFF.

This clonotype was counted ten times or more. This rearrangement joins TRBV6-2 or TRBV6-3 to TRBJ1-2, with 7 bases that match TRBD1. CDR1 and CDR2 from the germline V gene are MNHEY and SVGEGT. Germline trimming cut 0 bases from V and 1 base from J; bases unmatched to any gene: 8. This CDR3 comprises 17 residues. The CDR3 DNA reads as TGTGCCAGCAGTTACTCGACCCGGGACAGCTTTAACTATGGCTACACCTTC. It is translated as CASSYSTRDSFNYGYTF.

At least ten counts were recorded for this clonotype. The chain is built from TRBV29-1 and TRBJ1-2, with D possibly being TRBD1 (6 bases). The CDR3 length is 12 residues. The germline V gene encodes CDR1 SQVTM and CDR2 ANQGSEA. V dropped 7 bases and J dropped 10 bases, with 19 bases sitting between them. CDR3 sequence (DNA): TGCAGCGCGGGGGGGGGCCGTTTTGACTACACCTTC. It codes for CSAGGGRFDYTF.